The rows below give T cell receptor beta chains drawn from one sample of a study of T cells expressing NK-cell markers. No DNA is given; TCRdb re-called the 5' RACE reads and lists each CDR3 protein once. This sample lists about 460,000 distinct CDR3 sequences; its ten largest clones have around 1.4%. The material sequenced was blood T cells: a sorted CD56 or NKG2C T cell subset, CD4+ or CD8+ T cells, or bulk PBMC T cells (not recorded which). These receptor sequences come from a woman aged 45-65 years in good health. Both conserved end residues are part of each CDR3.

CDR3aa,j_gene,v_gene
CARQYRGVGETQYF,TRBJ2-5,TRBV3-1
CASSDLAGSDEQFF,TRBJ2-1,TRBV2
CASSLRGGWSAFF,TRBJ1-1,TRBV12-3/TRBV12-4
CASKGPLAGGMDTLYF,TRBJ2-3,TRBV19
CASSFQTGDNQPQHF,TRBJ1-5,TRBV12-3/TRBV12-4
CASSQGANYGYTF,TRBJ1-2,TRBV6-1
CATTPLGSNTGELFF,TRBJ2-2,TRBV10-3
CAISGAGDEQFF,TRBJ2-1,TRBV10-3
CASSLARAPPETQYF,TRBJ2-3,TRBV11-2
CAWSVERVGYEQYF,TRBJ2-7,TRBV30
CSANPDYSYNEQFF,TRBJ2-1,TRBV20-1
CASSQDVSLGAFF,TRBJ1-1,TRBV3-1
CASSAARTDTQYF,TRBJ2-3,TRBV9
CATGGQVPSTDTQYF,TRBJ2-3,TRBV24-1
CASSITGQSMKQFF,TRBJ2-1,TRBV7-8
CSAESRLAGNTDTQYF,TRBJ2-3,TRBV20-1
CATSEPVLSGNEQFF,TRBJ2-1,TRBV24-1
CASSPAGGQETQYF,TRBJ2-5,TRBV7-9
CASSLNREREGYNEQFF,TRBJ2-1,TRBV12-3/TRBV12-4
CASSRDQGMMSAGYTF,TRBJ1-2,TRBV6-5
CASSSPRTSGPGDIQYF,TRBJ2-4,TRBV5-6
CASSDMFGRVNDNEQFF,TRBJ2-1,TRBV6-1
CSARETGVRDTEAFF,TRBJ1-1,TRBV20-1
CASSRSGPGPTGELFF,TRBJ2-2,TRBV18
CASSLGLPGNQPQHF,TRBJ1-5,TRBV5-1
CSARDWRGRPDTQYF,TRBJ2-3,TRBV20-1
CATSNSGTDTQYF,TRBJ2-3,TRBV24-1
CSASPLAGIGDTQYF,TRBJ2-3,TRBV20-1
CASSLVLGNTEAFF,TRBJ1-1,TRBV7-9
CASSPILGDPGGNEQFF,TRBJ2-1,TRBV4-2
CASSYVPTGGAYNEQFF,TRBJ2-1,TRBV5-1
CASTPGTSGSYEQYF,TRBJ2-7,TRBV9
CASRDRGGGNQPQHF,TRBJ1-5,TRBV6-5
CSVASLAGVSTGELFF,TRBJ2-2,TRBV29-1
CASSSQGRQETQYF,TRBJ2-5,TRBV18
CASSPTGAGLSYNEQFF,TRBJ2-1,TRBV13
CASSLATSGNEQFF,TRBJ2-1,TRBV7-9
CSARDGFRYEQFF,TRBJ2-1,TRBV20-1
CASRGTGTLGYTF,TRBJ1-2,TRBV12-3/TRBV12-4
CSASGLAGAHTGELFF,TRBJ2-2,TRBV20-1
CASSLSPVVSNEQFF,TRBJ2-1,TRBV27
CASSLGAGGYYNEQFF,TRBJ2-1,TRBV7-9
CASSLTGLYNEQFF,TRBJ2-1,TRBV5-1
CASSSGRGDSPLHF,TRBJ1-6,TRBV7-8
CSARDRGRTPVEAFF,TRBJ1-1,TRBV20-1
CSARDGGRVSEQYF,TRBJ2-7,TRBV20-1
CASSYGGTSGANVLTF,TRBJ2-6,TRBV6-5
CASSFGGKRTDTQYF,TRBJ2-3,TRBV12-3/TRBV12-4
CASSLAGLPVQPQHF,TRBJ1-5,TRBV12-3/TRBV12-4
CASSELAGGQETQYF,TRBJ2-5,TRBV2
CASSYSQGANYEQYF,TRBJ2-7,TRBV6-5
CASSPPGVAGVIGELFF,TRBJ2-2,TRBV12-3/TRBV12-4
CASNSGTYRGELFF,TRBJ2-2,TRBV28